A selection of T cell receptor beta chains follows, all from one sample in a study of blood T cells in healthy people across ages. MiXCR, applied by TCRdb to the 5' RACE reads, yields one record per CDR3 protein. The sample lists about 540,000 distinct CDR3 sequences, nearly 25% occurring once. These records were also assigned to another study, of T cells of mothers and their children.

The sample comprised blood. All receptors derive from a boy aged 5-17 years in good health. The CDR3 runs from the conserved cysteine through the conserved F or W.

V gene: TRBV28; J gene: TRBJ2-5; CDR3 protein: CASSLGTGRKTQYF
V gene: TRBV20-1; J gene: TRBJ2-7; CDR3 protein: CSASHRTSGSSEQYF
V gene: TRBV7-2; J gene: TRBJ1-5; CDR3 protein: CASSLLSISNQPQHF
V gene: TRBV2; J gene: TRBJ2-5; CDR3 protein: CASSELGPVLGVQETQYF
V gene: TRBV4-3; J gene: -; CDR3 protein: CASSQERGTYEQYF
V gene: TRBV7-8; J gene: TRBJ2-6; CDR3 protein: CASSFVPNVLTF
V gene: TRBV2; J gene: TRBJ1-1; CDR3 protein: CASSEMGGMEAFF
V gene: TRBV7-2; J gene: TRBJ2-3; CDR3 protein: CASSFSGATDTQYF
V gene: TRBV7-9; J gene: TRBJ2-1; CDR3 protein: CASSPLLAGDAQFF
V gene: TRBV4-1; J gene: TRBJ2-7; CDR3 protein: CASSQAVRGRYEQYF
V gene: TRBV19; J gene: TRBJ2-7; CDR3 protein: CASSIGTGNSYEQYF
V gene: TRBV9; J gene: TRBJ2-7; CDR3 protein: CASSTREGFSYEQYF
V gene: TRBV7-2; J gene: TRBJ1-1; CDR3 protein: CASSRSGQGIPEAFF
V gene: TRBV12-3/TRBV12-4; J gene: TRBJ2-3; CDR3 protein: CASSPGGGGDTQYF
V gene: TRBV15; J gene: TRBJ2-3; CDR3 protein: CATSGLAGGPGDTQYF
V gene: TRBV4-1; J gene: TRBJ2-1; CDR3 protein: CASSQAVDEQFF
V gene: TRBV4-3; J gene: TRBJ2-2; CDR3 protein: CASSLAGSGTGELFF
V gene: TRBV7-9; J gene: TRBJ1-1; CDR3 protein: CASSYQARVDTEASF
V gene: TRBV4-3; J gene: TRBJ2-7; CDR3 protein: CASSQESGAMYEQYF
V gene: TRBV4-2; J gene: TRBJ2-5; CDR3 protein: CACSQRRAGDVETQYF
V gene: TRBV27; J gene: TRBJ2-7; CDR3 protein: CASSLAGASSYEQYF
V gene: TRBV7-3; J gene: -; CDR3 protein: CASSSDSLNEQFF
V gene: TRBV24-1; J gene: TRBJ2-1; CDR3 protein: CATSDFSGSSYNEQFF
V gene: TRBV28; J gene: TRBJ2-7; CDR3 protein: CASSPPAGTSYEQYF
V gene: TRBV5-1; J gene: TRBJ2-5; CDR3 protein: CASSLGRTRGTQYF
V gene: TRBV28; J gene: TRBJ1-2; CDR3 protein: CASSGWGGVGDGYTF
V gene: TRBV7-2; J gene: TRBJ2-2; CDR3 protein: CASSLEVGGNTGELFF